This TCR beta chain was identified during a study of CD8 T cells in Susac syndrome. With random hexamers, roughly 0.45 to 1 ug RNA was reverse transcribed. Multiplex immunoSEQ PCR targeted 54 Vbeta and 13 Jbeta TCR beta segments. Each CDR3 protein is one row after TCRdb ran MiXCR on the immunoSEQ multiplex PCR reads. Among hundreds of thousands of distinct CDR3 sequences listed, 70% to 90% were seen once. The germline V gene encodes CDR1 LGHNA and CDR2 YSLEER. The CDR3 runs to 16 residues. Between the trimmed V and J ends, which lost 1 base and 4 bases, there was a span of 13 bases. This sequence was found in a human donor with multiple sclerosis. The specimen was CD8+ T cells from PBMCs. The J gene is TRBJ1-4, the V gene TRBV4-3, with a tentative D call TRBD1 (5 bases). The CDR3 DNA follows: TGCGCCAGCAGCCAAGGGGGCACCGGAGGTAATGAAAAACTGTTTTTT. Translation gives CASSQGGTGGNEKLFF.